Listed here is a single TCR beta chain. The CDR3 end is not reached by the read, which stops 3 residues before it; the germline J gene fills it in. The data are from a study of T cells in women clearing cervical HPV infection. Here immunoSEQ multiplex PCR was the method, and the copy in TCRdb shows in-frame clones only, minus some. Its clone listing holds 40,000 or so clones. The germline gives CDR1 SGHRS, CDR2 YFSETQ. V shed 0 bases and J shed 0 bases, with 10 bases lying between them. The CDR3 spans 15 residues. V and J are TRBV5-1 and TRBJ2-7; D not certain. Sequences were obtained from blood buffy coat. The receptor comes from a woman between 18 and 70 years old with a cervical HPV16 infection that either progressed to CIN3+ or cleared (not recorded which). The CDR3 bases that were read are TGCGCCAGCAGCTTGGCTGGCGGAGACTCCTACGAG. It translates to CASSLAGGDSYE. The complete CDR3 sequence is CASSLAGGDSYEQYF.